These 32 T cell receptor beta chains originate from one sample sequenced in a study of PD-1 blockade in mismatch repair-deficient tumors. Clones were sequenced by immunoSEQ multiplex PCR, and TCRdb holds only the in-frame ones, with some missing. Among roughly 120,000 clones, about 83% were seen once, and the ten largest hold roughly 4.5%. The sequenced sample was peripheral blood, obtained approximately 64 weeks after starting pembrolizumab. The receptors stem from an adult with mismatch repair-deficient cancer.

The gene calls are TRBV6-1 and TRBJ2-3; 7 bases agree with TRBD2. This CDR3 comprises 13 residues. In germline, CDR1 is MNHNS, CDR2 SASEGT. With 6 bases clipped from V and 3 bases from J, the junction kept 3 bases outside the gene matches. CDR3 DNA: TGTGCCAGCAGGAGCGGGAATACAGATACGCAGTATTTT. Encoded protein: CASRSGNTDTQYF.

This chain joins TRBV6-1 and TRBJ2-7; possible D gene TRBD2, 6 bases. CDR1 is MNHNS and CDR2 is SASEGT in the germline V gene. Trimming took 5 bases from V and 9 from J, leaving 14 bases between them. The CDR3 totals 12 residues. CDR3 region: CASSSTDYLQYF. In DNA, the CDR3 is TGTGCCAGCAGTTCAACGGACTACCTGCAGTACTTC.

For the CDR3, the DNA is TGTGCCAGCAGCTCAGGGCCGACGAGATCGAACACCGGGGAGCTGTTTTTT. Its translation: CASSSGPTRSNTGELFF. The V call is TRBV7-3, the J call TRBJ2-2; possibly TRBD1 for D (5 bases). There are 17 residues in the CDR3. CDR1 is SGHTA, CDR2 FQGTGA, per germline. Trimming shortened V by 4 bases and J by 0 bases, and 15 bases separated the two germline ends.

V gene TRBV6-1 combines with J gene TRBJ2-1; D is possibly TRBD2 (6 bases). This CDR3 comprises 14 residues. Per germline, CDR1 MNHNS and CDR2 SASEGT. V was clipped by 6 bases and J by 8 bases, with 17 bases between them. Written as DNA, the CDR3 is TGTGCCAGCAGAGTCGGGCAGGGAGGATATGAGCAGTTCTTC. Its translation is CASRVGQGGYEQFF.

The chain carries TRBV19 and TRBJ1-2; D unresolved. V was trimmed by 3 bases and J by 8 bases, leaving 13 bases between them. This CDR3 region has 13 residues. Germline values: CDR1 LNHDA, CDR2 SQIVND (reference sequence). The CDR3 spells CASSIRGGLGYTF. CDR3 DNA: TGTGCCAGTAGTATCCGTGGTGGTCTGGGCTACACCTTC.

Notes on this clone: One base away lies a much larger clone, so this may be a sequencing read error. This rearrangement joins TRBV6-5 to TRBJ2-7; D might be TRBD2 (6 bases). Between the trimmed V and J ends, which lost 2 bases and 2 bases, there was a span of 7 bases. The germline CDR1 and CDR2 sequences are MNHEY and SVGAGI. This CDR3 comprises 13 residues. The CDR3 protein is CASSYGGTYEQYF. The CDR3 DNA reads as TGTGCCAGCAGTTACGGCGGGACCTACGAGCAGTACTTC.

The chain recombines TRBV29-1 with TRBJ1-3; 7 bases line up with TRBD1. The germline V gene has CDR1 SQVTM and CDR2 ANQGSEA. The trim removed 7 bases at V and 2 bases at J, leaving 5 bases unmatched. This CDR3 spans 13 amino acids. Written as DNA, the CDR3 is TGCAGCGCCAGACAGGGTACTGGAAACACCATATATTTT. Its translation is CSARQGTGNTIYF.

The V and J genes are TRBV28 and TRBJ2-1; 12 nucleotides align to TRBD2. The CDR3 spans 12 residues. Germline V lookup: CDR1 MDHEN, CDR2 SYDVKM. The CDR3 coding sequence is TGTGGGTTGGGACTAGCGGGCGGGGAGCAGTTCTTC. As protein: CGLGLAGGEQFF.

The J gene is TRBJ1-3, the V gene TRBV5-6, with a tentative D call TRBD1 (5 bases). Per germline, CDR1 SGHDT and CDR2 YYEEEE. This CDR3 is 17 amino acids long. Trimming pared 3 bases from V and 1 base from J, leaving 17 bases between. This CDR3 reads CASSSFRRGGSGNTIYF. Here the CDR3 DNA reads TGTGCCAGCAGCTCTTTCAGGAGGGGAGGGTCTGGAAACACCATATATTTT.

This clone was picked up one time. The chain employs TRBV25-1 and TRBJ2-1; 7 nucleotides align to TRBD2. The trim removed 0 bases at V and 4 bases at J, leaving 0 bases unmatched. The CDR3 spans 14 residues. Germline CDR1 is MGHDK and CDR2 is SYGVNS. The CDR3 region has the DNA TGTGCCAGCAGTGAATACGGGGGGTACAATGAGCAGTTCTTC. Translation: CASSEYGGYNEQFF. The full variable domain, its missing parts supplied by reference TRBV25-1 and TRBJ2-1, is EADIYQTPRYLVIGTGKKITLECSQTMGHDKMYWYQQDPGMELHLIHYSYGVNSTEKGDLSSESTVSRIRTEHFPLTLESARPSHTSQYLCASSEYGGYNEQFFGPGTRLTVL.

Comments on this clone: A junction boundary mismatches the germline segment, possibly from a read error. This sequence joins TRBV7-7 and TRBJ2-2, with 10 bases matching TRBD2. The length of the CDR3 is 19 residues. Germline-derived CDR1 and CDR2 are SSHAT and FNYEAQ (reference sequence). The CDR3 DNA reads TGTGCTAGCAGCTTAGAGGAGAGGGCTAGCGGGAGACGAACCGGGGAGCTGTTTTTT. Its translation is CASSLEERASGRRTGELFF.

The rearrangement uses TRBV27 and TRBJ2-2, with 9 bases lining up with TRBD2. The germline gives CDR1 MNHEY, CDR2 SMNVEV (reference sequence). The ends lost 8 bases at V and 8 bases at J; junction bases unmatched: 12. The CDR3 covers 15 residues. The CDR3 sequence: CASRSSGTSFGELFF. The CDR3 region has the DNA TGTGCCAGCCGTTCTTCCGGGACTAGCTTTGGGGAGCTGTTTTTT.

The V gene is TRBV2, the J gene TRBJ1-1; D is ambiguous. The germline V and J ends were trimmed by 7 bases and 6 bases, with 6 bases remaining between them. This CDR3 is built from 10 residues. Per the germline V gene, CDR1 is SNHLY and CDR2 is FYNNEI. CDR3 amino acids: CASIKSEAFF. The CDR3 nucleotides are TGTGCCAGCATTAAGTCTGAAGCTTTCTTT.

V and J are TRBV30 and TRBJ1-1; the match to TRBD1 covers 9 bases. The germline V gene encodes CDR1 GTSNPN and CDR2 SVGIG (reference sequence). V was pared by 2 bases and J by 1 base, with 8 bases of the junction left unmatched. The CDR3 extends over 16 amino acids. This chain's CDR3 is CAWSFHRGQGNTEAFF. CDR3 nucleotides: TGTGCCTGGAGTTTCCACCGGGGACAGGGGAACACTGAAGCTTTCTTT.

The chain has TRBV6-5 and TRBJ2-7, with D perhaps TRBD1 (6 bases). The length of the CDR3 is 14 residues. CDR1 and CDR2 (germline): MNHEY, SVGAGI. Between the trimmed V and J ends, which lost 4 bases and 1 base, there was a span of 11 bases. The CDR3 spells CASSFLTGSYEQYF. The CDR3 region has the DNA TGTGCCAGCAGTTTTTTGACAGGATCCTACGAGCAGTACTTC.

CDR3 nucleotide sequence: TGTGCCAGCAGCACCCAATCGGCTTACCTAAACAATGAGCAGTTCTTC. Protein product: CASSTQSAYLNNEQFF. The genes are TRBV7-3 and TRBJ2-1; D is undetermined. The CDR3 loop spans 16 amino acids. V lost 5 bases to trimming and J lost 5 bases, with 19 bases between them. Germline-derived CDR1 and CDR2 are SGHTA and FQGTGA.

V is TRBV12-5 and J is TRBJ2-1; D is uncertain. Germline CDR1 reads LGHNT; CDR2 reads FRNRAP. V gave up 3 bases and J gave up 9 bases, with 9 bases separating them. This CDR3 has 12 residues. CDR3 in DNA: TGTGCTAGTGGTTTCCTGCCAGCTGAGCAGTTCTTC. Amino acid sequence: CASGFLPAEQFF. Full variable domain (missing parts from reference TRBV12-5 and TRBJ2-1): DARVTQTPRHKVTEMGQEVTMRCQPILGHNTVFWYRQTMMQGLELLAYFRNRAPLDDSGMPKDRFSAEMPDATLATLKIQPSEPRDSAVYFCASGFLPAEQFFGPGTRLTVL.

This chain links TRBV11-1 with TRBJ2-2; 10 bases agree with TRBD2. CDR3 length equals 16 residues. CDR1 is SGHAT and CDR2 is FQDESV in the germline V gene (reference sequence). J was trimmed by 3 bases and V by 5 bases; bases with no gene match: 6. This CDR3 is CASSPFLAGDTGELFF. The CDR3 DNA follows: TGTGCCAGCAGCCCCTTTCTAGCGGGAGACACCGGGGAGCTGTTTTTT.

The V call is TRBV11-3, the J call TRBJ2-7, with 7 positions matching TRBD1. CDR1 and CDR2 from the germline V gene are SGHNT and YENEEA. Trimming took 4 bases from V and 0 from J; bases not matched to a gene: 9. The CDR3 contains 16 residues. In DNA form, the CDR3 reads TGTGCCAGCAGCTCGAAAGGGGGCGTGAGCTCCTACGAGCAGTACTTC. Translating it yields CASSSKGGVSSYEQYF.

The V gene is TRBV7-8, the J gene TRBJ1-2; 7 bases match TRBD1. CDR3 length equals 15 residues. V lost 1 base, J lost 2 bases, and 4 bases stayed unmatched. Germline CDR1 is SGHVS and CDR2 is FQNEAQ. As DNA, the CDR3 is TGTGCCAGCAGCTTAGACGCGGGACAGAACTATGGCTACACCTTC. It translates to CASSLDAGQNYGYTF.

CDR3 residues: CASSLVRDRDYEQYF. The CDR3 DNA reads as TGTGCCAGCAGCTTAGTCCGGGACAGGGACTACGAGCAGTACTTC. V usage is TRBV7-8 and J usage is TRBJ2-5, with TRBD1 matching over 9 bases. The J call is in doubt because the DNA end fits TRBJ2-7 better. The CDR3 consists of 15 residues. Germline V gives CDR1 SGHVS, CDR2 FQNEAQ.

V and J are TRBV6-5 and TRBJ2-1, with 8 nucleotides matching TRBD1. The CDR3 runs to 15 residues. The germline gives CDR1 MNHEY, CDR2 SVGAGI. J gave up 0 bases and V 5 bases, and 3 bases lay outside the gene matches. The CDR3 loop is CASSPGTGSYNEQFF. The DNA for the CDR3 is TGTGCCAGCAGTCCAGGGACAGGCTCCTACAATGAGCAGTTCTTC.

This chain connects TRBV25-1 to TRBJ2-1; D unclear. V lost 3 bases and J lost 5, with 8 bases in between. The CDR3 totals 13 residues. CDR1 MGHDK and CDR2 SYGVNS come from the germline V gene. CDR3 sequence (DNA): TGTGCCAGCAGTGACGGACCGGACAATGAGCAGTTCTTC. Translated, it gives CASSDGPDNEQFF.

This clone was seen a few times. The chain has TRBV5-6 and TRBJ1-1; D remains unclear. The CDR3 runs 13 residues. Germline-derived CDR1 and CDR2 are SGHDT and YYEEEE. The V gene lost 4 bases and the J gene lost 3 bases, with 10 bases spanning the gap. The CDR3 DNA follows: TGTGCCAGCAGCCCTGACATTTACACTGAAGCTTTCTTT. This sequence encodes CASSPDIYTEAFF.

The chain couples TRBV4-1 to TRBJ2-3, with 14 bases fitting TRBD2. Germline CDR1 is MGHRA and CDR2 is YSYEKL. Trimming removed 4 bases from V and 4 bases from J; junction bases left unmatched: 7. The CDR3 length is 17 residues. The CDR3 nucleotides are TGCGCCAGCAGCCGTACCGGGACTAGCGGGAGAGCAGATACGCAGTATTTT. Translating gives CASSRTGTSGRADTQYF.

The chain employs TRBV10-3 and TRBJ2-7; perhaps TRBD2 as D (5 bases). The CDR3 is 13 amino acids. V dropped 8 bases and J dropped 5 bases, with 16 bases sitting between them. CDR1 and CDR2 (germline): ENHRY, SYGVKD. As DNA, the CDR3 is TGTGCCATCTCCCCGGGGTTTGTGAACGAGCAGTACTTC. Translated: CAISPGFVNEQYF.

The chain couples TRBV7-9 to TRBJ2-7; tentatively, D is TRBD2 (6 bases). There are 13 residues in the CDR3. Between the trimmed V and J ends, which lost 3 bases and 4 bases, there was a span of 10 bases. CDR1 SEHNR and CDR2 FQNEAQ come from the germline V gene (reference sequence). CDR3 bases: TGTGCCAGCAGCTTCCTTCGGGGGTACGAGCAGTACTTC. It is translated as CASSFLRGYEQYF.

The chain carries TRBV27 and TRBJ2-4; 7 bases fit TRBD1. There are 14 residues in the CDR3. CDR1 is MNHEY and CDR2 is SMNVEV in the germline V gene (reference sequence). V dropped 5 bases and J dropped 5; count of bases not matched to a gene: 6. CDR3 sequence (DNA): TGTGCCAGCAGTACCCCGGGACAGCAAAACATTCAGTACTTC. It codes for CASSTPGQQNIQYF.

This clone showed up many times. The rearrangement joins TRBV6-1 to TRBJ2-7, with TRBD1 as a possible D gene (6 bases). Per germline, CDR1 MNHNS and CDR2 SASEGT. Trimming stripped 0 bases from V and 4 bases from J, with 13 bases between. This CDR3 has 15 amino acids. The CDR3 reads CASSEAWTANYEQYF. In DNA form, the CDR3 reads TGTGCCAGCAGTGAAGCCTGGACAGCCAATTACGAGCAGTACTTC.

Of note for this clone: One end of the junction does not line up with germline, which may come from a read error. The chain has TRBV11-3 and TRBJ2-2, with 8 bases aligning to TRBD1. This CDR3 is built from 16 residues. In germline, CDR1 is SGHNT, CDR2 YENEEA. CDR3 DNA sequence: TGTGCCAGCAGCGTAGACAGGGGAGGAAGCACCGGGGAGCTGTTTTTT. Its protein product is CASSVDRGGSTGELFF. Combining the CDR3 with reference TRBV11-3 and TRBJ2-2 gives the whole variable domain EAGVVQSPRYKIIEKKQPVAFWCNPISGHNTLYWYLQNLGQGPELLIRYENEEAVDDSQLPKDRFSAERLKGVDSTLKIQPAELGDSAVYLCASSVDRGGSTGELFFGEGSRLTVL.

The rearrangement uses TRBV27 and TRBJ2-3; D possibly corresponds to TRBD2 (6 bases). CDR3 size: 16 residues. Germline V gives CDR1 MNHEY, CDR2 SMNVEV (reference sequence). Trimming took 0 bases from V and 0 from J, leaving 10 bases between them. CDR3 region: CASSLSPSASTDTQYF. The DNA for the CDR3 is TGTGCCAGCAGTTTATCTCCTAGCGCTAGCACAGATACGCAGTATTTT.

The chain combines TRBV5-6 with TRBJ2-5; 9 bases map to TRBD1. CDR1 is SGHDT and CDR2 is YYEEEE in the germline V gene. The ends lost 4 bases at V and 5 bases at J; junction bases unmatched: 6. This CDR3 spans 14 amino acids. The CDR3 nucleotides are TGTGCCAGCAGCCCAACAGGGGGCGCGGAGACCCAGTACTTC. Residues: CASSPTGGAETQYF.